This T cell receptor (beta chain) was documented in a study of blood T cell repertoires in COVID-19. The overall study: Samples taken during acute and convalescent COVID-19 were collected in the United States, Italy and Spain. Sources were T cells, B-cell-depleted T cells, or PBMCs; the material itself was cDNA or gDNA.

In the original analysis: Scientists estimated how many nucleated cells there were by amplifying reference gene primers. Assay: immunoSEQ multiplex PCR; the TCRdb copy retains only in-frame clones and omits some. D and trimming come from the DNA, and the V and J calls and clone size come from that table. The table has 150,000 to 200,000 clones, 70% to 90% seen once. This sequence originates from a human donor in a cohort sampled during active COVID-19. Material: peripheral blood.

This CDR3 reads CASSALAYNEQFF. In DNA form, the CDR3 reads TGTGCCAGCAGTGCACTAGCCTACAATGAGCAGTTCTTC. This chain connects TRBV2 to TRBJ2-1; D is perhaps TRBD2 (5 bases). Trimming left V 4 bases short and J 2 bases short, with 6 bases between. Germline V gives CDR1 SNHLY, CDR2 FYNNEI. The CDR3 loop spans 13 amino acids. The full variable domain, completed using reference TRBV2 and TRBJ2-1, is EPEVTQTPSHQVTQMGQEVILRCVPISNHLYFYWYRQILGQKVEFLVSFYNNEISEKSEIFDDQFSVERPDGSNFTLKIRSTKLEDSAMYFCASSALAYNEQFFGPGTRLTVL.